The present TCR beta chain was sequenced within a study of blood T cell repertoires in COVID-19. Study-wide background: Donors in the United States, Italy and Spain gave samples during acute or convalescent COVID-19.

This clone was seen a few times. How the authors handled the data: It was from reference gene primer amplification that nucleated cell counts were estimated. The data were produced by immunoSEQ multiplex PCR, yet TCRdb's version contains in-frame clones alone and is incomplete. D and trimming were read from the DNA, whereas the V and J calls and clone size are those reported in that table. The repertoire holds 270,000 or so clones, with 86% as singletons. CDR1 and CDR2 from the germline V gene are SNHLY and FYNNEI. Trimming took off 6 bases at V and 1 base at J, with 12 bases between the two ends. This CDR3 contains 14 residues.

Source material: peripheral blood. The V call is TRBV2, the J call TRBJ1-1, with unresolved D. This receptor was obtained from a woman in her twenties or thirties with active or convalescent COVID-19. The CDR3 loop reads CASRKTVSNTEAFF. The CDR3 DNA is TGTGCCAGCAGGAAAACAGTTTCGAACACTGAAGCTTTCTTT.